Following are 21 T cell receptor beta chains from one sample sequenced in a study of blood T cell repertoires in COVID-19 (dated by TCRdb to 2019 to 2021). Library preparation was by the immunoSEQ multiplex PCR assay. The immuneACCESS repertoire file appears here via TCRdb, limited to in-frame rearrangements. These files lack a portion of the clones; in checked studies, under half of the deficit traces to unresolved V genes, and the cause of the others is not known. A total of about 260,000 clones appear in this sample, around 87% of them only once. The ten most abundant clones make up roughly 4.9% of the sample. The sequenced material came from peripheral blood. The source of these receptors is a woman aged 55-69 years with COVID-19, enrolled during active disease.

The table lists this clone with a count of one. The chain combines TRBV5-1 with TRBJ2-3, with 9 bases matching TRBD2. This CDR3 has 16 residues. Germline V gene data show CDR1 as SGHRS and CDR2 as YFSETQ. With 4 bases clipped from V and 4 bases from J, the junction kept 10 bases outside the gene matches. As DNA, the CDR3 is TGCGCCAGCAGCAAACTAGCGGGCCCAGTCTCAGATACGCAGTATTTT. Translating it yields CASSKLAGPVSDTQYF.

The chain combines TRBV5-5 with TRBJ2-7; D possibly corresponds to TRBD1 (5 bases). The CDR3 loop spans 14 amino acids. The ends were cut back, 0 bases at V and 3 bases at J, with 10 bases in the middle. Germline CDR1 and CDR2: SGHKS and YYEKEE (reference sequence). The CDR3 nucleotides are TGTGCCAGCAGCTTGGGGGCAGGGCTCTACGAGCAGTACTTC. Translated, it gives CASSLGAGLYEQYF.

The chain joins TRBV5-6 to TRBJ2-7, with 7 positions matching TRBD1. Germline assignment: CDR1 SGHDT and CDR2 YYEEEE. This CDR3 region has 15 residues. The V segment lost 5 bases and the J segment 3 bases; nucleotides outside the gene matches: 11. In nucleotides, the CDR3 is TGTGCCAGCAGGCTGACCGGGACAGAGCGCTACGAGCAGTACTTC. Protein product: CASRLTGTERYEQYF. The full variable domain, in which reference TRBV5-6 and TRBJ2-7 provide the parts outside the CDR3, is DAGVTQSPTHLIKTRGQQVTLRCSPKSGHDTVSWYQQALGQGPQFIFQYYEEEERQRGNFPDRFSGHQFPNYSSELNVNALLLGDSALYLCASRLTGTERYEQYFGPGTRLTVT.

This clone was observed once. This rearrangement joins TRBV7-9 to TRBJ1-4; D is possibly TRBD1 (6 bases). Germline CDR1 and CDR2: SEHNR and FQNEAQ (reference sequence). Trimming left V 4 bases short and J 4 bases short, with 13 bases between. This CDR3 spans 15 amino acids. CDR3 protein: CASSSPTGFNEKLFF. The CDR3 nucleotides read TGTGCCAGCAGCTCACCCACAGGGTTTAATGAAAAACTGTTTTTT.

The chain couples TRBV28 to TRBJ2-5; the match to TRBD2 covers 8 bases. The CDR3 totals 15 residues. The V gene's germline CDR1 is MDHEN and CDR2 SYDVKM. J was trimmed by 1 base and V by 2 bases; bases with no gene match: 3. The CDR3 coding sequence is TGTGCCAGCAGTTTACCACTAGCGGCCCAAGAGACCCAGTACTTC. It encodes CASSLPLAAQETQYF.

This chain links TRBV4-2 with TRBJ1-2; TRBD1 is a possible D gene (5 bases). CDR1 LGHNA and CDR2 YNFKEQ come from the germline V gene. V lost 5 bases to trimming and J lost 7 bases, with 20 bases between them. The CDR3 spans 15 residues. The CDR3 DNA is TGTGCCAGCAGCACAAGCCAACGTCAGGGCCGTGGCTACACCTTC. Amino acids: CASSTSQRQGRGYTF.

The chain recombines TRBV13 with TRBJ2-1; D call uncertain. The CDR3 totals 14 residues. Per the germline V gene, CDR1 is PRHDT and CDR2 is FYEKMQ (reference sequence). The germline V and J ends were trimmed by 5 bases and 4 bases, with 12 bases remaining between them. The CDR3 bases are TGTGCCAGCAGCGTCCGGGTCCAGTACAATGAGCAGTTCTTC. This sequence encodes CASSVRVQYNEQFF. Supplemented by reference TRBV13 and TRBJ2-1, the full variable domain reads AAGVIQSPRHLIKEKRETATLKCYPIPRHDTVYWYQQGPGQDPQFLISFYEKMQSDKGSIPDRFSAQQFSDYHSELNMSSLELGDSALYFCASSVRVQYNEQFFGPGTRLTVL.

The genes are TRBV19 and TRBJ2-3; 11 nucleotides match TRBD2. Germline V gene sequence: CDR1 LNHDA, CDR2 SQIVND (reference sequence). After removal of 4 bases from V and 4 bases from J, the junction contained 4 bases not matched to a gene. The CDR3 loop spans 15 amino acids. CDR3 sequence reads: CASSNLAGGADTQYF. DNA of the CDR3: TGTGCCAGTAGTAACCTAGCGGGAGGAGCAGATACGCAGTATTTT.

This clone was observed once. The chain combines TRBV6-5 with TRBJ2-3; D is unclear. Germline V CDR1 and CDR2: MNHEY, SVGAGI. V was clipped by 10 bases and J by 5 bases, with 10 bases between them. The CDR3 is 11 residues long. The chain's CDR3 is CAISSGDTQYF. CDR3 DNA sequence: TGTGCCATTTCTTCCGGAGATACGCAGTATTTT.

V is TRBV6-1 and J is TRBJ1-5; 7 bases align to TRBD1. With V trimmed by 6 bases and J by 4 bases, 3 bases remained unmatched. This CDR3 contains 13 residues. The germline V gene encodes CDR1 MNHNS and CDR2 SASEGT. The DNA for the CDR3 is TGTGCCAGCAGCCAACAGGGGAATCAGCCCCAGCATTTT. Protein product: CASSQQGNQPQHF.

This chain joins TRBV28 and TRBJ2-7; TRBD1 matches 8 bases. The CDR3 loop spans 14 amino acids. Germline V gene data show CDR1 as MDHEN and CDR2 as SYDVKM. J gave up 4 bases and V 5 bases, and 7 bases lay outside the gene matches. CDR3 DNA: TGTGCCAGCAGTCCCCAGGGGGCTCATTACGAGCAGTACTTC. It encodes CASSPQGAHYEQYF.

The chain employs TRBV28 and TRBJ2-1, with D possibly being TRBD2 (5 bases). The CDR3 spans 15 residues. V was clipped by 3 bases and J by 0 bases, with 9 bases between them. Germline CDR1 is MDHEN and CDR2 is SYDVKM. CDR3 nucleotides: TGTGCCAGCAGTTTGGCGGGTCGCTCCTACAATGAGCAGTTCTTC. Translation gives CASSLAGRSYNEQFF.

The genes are TRBV28 and TRBJ1-5; 8 positions agree with TRBD1. The CDR3 is 14 residues long. Unmatched junction bases numbered 3, after V lost 0 bases and J lost 8 bases. Looked up from germline, CDR1 is MDHEN and CDR2 is SYDVKM. CDR3 in DNA: TGTGCCAGCAGTTTATGGACAGGGGAGAAGCCCCAGCATTTT. This translates into CASSLWTGEKPQHF.

The chain recombines TRBV19 with TRBJ2-2; 9 bases map to TRBD1. The J segment lost 4 bases and the V segment lost 5 bases, leaving 17 bases of the junction unmatched. The CDR3 runs to 19 residues. Germline V gene sequence: CDR1 LNHDA, CDR2 SQIVND (reference sequence). The CDR3 DNA reads TGTGCCAGTAGTGCGCACAGGGGGCTGGCGGGAGTTGGCACCGGGGAGCTGTTTTTT. It yields the protein CASSAHRGLAGVGTGELFF.

The chain combines TRBV19 with TRBJ2-7; tentatively, D is TRBD2 (5 bases). Trimming shortened V by 7 bases and J by 7 bases, and 17 bases separated the two germline ends. Germline V gene sequence: CDR1 LNHDA, CDR2 SQIVND (reference sequence). This CDR3 region has 13 residues. CDR3 DNA sequence: TGTGCCAGTACCGAGGGAGCTGGTTTGGAGCAGTACTTC. Amino acid sequence: CASTEGAGLEQYF. Filled out from reference TRBV19 and TRBJ2-7, the complete variable domain reads DGGITQSPKYLFRKEGQNVTLSCEQNLNHDAMYWYRQDPGQGLRLIYYSQIVNDFQKGDIAEGYSVSREKKESFPLTVTSAQKNPTAFYLCASTEGAGLEQYFGPGTRLTVT.

V and J are TRBV19 and TRBJ2-3; TRBD2 aligns across 9 bases. The length of the CDR3 is 19 residues. J lost 5 bases, V lost 3 bases, and 18 bases had no gene match. CDR1 is LNHDA and CDR2 is SQIVND in the germline V gene (reference sequence). CDR3 in DNA: TGTGCCAGTAGTATGGTCTTTGGCAGGTCTAGCGGGACGGGAGATACGCAGTATTTT. This encodes CASSMVFGRSSGTGDTQYF.

Here the CDR3 reads CSAQTGYGYTF. The CDR3 region has the DNA TGCAGTGCCCAAACAGGATATGGCTACACCTTC. J is TRBJ1-2 and V is TRBV20-1, with D possibly TRBD1 on 5 matching bases. CDR3 length: 11 residues. V lost 6 bases to trimming and J lost 5 bases, with 10 bases between them. Germline V gene lookup returns CDR1 DFQATT and CDR2 SNEGSKA (reference sequence).

Here the CDR3 DNA reads TGTGCCAGCAGCCAACGGGGGGTGGGTGAAAAACTGTTTTTT. Translating it yields CASSQRGVGEKLFF. The genes are TRBV3-1 (or the pseudogene TRBV3-2) and TRBJ1-4; possible D gene TRBD1, 5 bases. This CDR3 is built from 14 residues. Trimming took 2 bases from V and 7 from J, leaving 11 bases between them. Germline lookup yields CDR1 LGHDT and CDR2 YNNKEL (reference sequence).

The chain is built from TRBV15 and TRBJ2-3; 12 bases align to TRBD1. The J segment lost 4 bases and the V segment lost 0 bases, leaving 5 bases of the junction unmatched. CDR1 and CDR2 (germline): LNHNV, YYDKDF (reference sequence). The CDR3 totals 17 residues. In nucleotides, the CDR3 is TGTGCCACCAGCAGAGATCTGGGACAGGGGGCGTCAGATACGCAGTATTTT. This encodes CATSRDLGQGASDTQYF.

V usage is TRBV6-5 and J usage is TRBJ1-4; D possibly corresponds to TRBD1 (6 bases). This CDR3 is built from 13 residues. In germline, CDR1 is MNHEY, CDR2 SVGAGI. Trimming pared 2 bases from V and 14 bases from J, leaving 15 bases between. As DNA, the CDR3 is TGTGCCAGCAGTTACGTTAGCAGGGGCCGGCTGTTTTTT. This translates into CASSYVSRGRLFF.

J is TRBJ1-2 and V is TRBV30, with 8 bases identical to TRBD1. CDR3 length: 15 amino acids. V shed 2 bases, J shed 1 base, and the junction held 6 bases outside the gene matches. Germline lookup yields CDR1 GTSNPN and CDR2 SVGIG (reference sequence). The CDR3 bases are TGTGCCTGGAGTCCAGGGACAGGTTTTAACTATGGCTACACCTTC. Residues: CAWSPGTGFNYGYTF.